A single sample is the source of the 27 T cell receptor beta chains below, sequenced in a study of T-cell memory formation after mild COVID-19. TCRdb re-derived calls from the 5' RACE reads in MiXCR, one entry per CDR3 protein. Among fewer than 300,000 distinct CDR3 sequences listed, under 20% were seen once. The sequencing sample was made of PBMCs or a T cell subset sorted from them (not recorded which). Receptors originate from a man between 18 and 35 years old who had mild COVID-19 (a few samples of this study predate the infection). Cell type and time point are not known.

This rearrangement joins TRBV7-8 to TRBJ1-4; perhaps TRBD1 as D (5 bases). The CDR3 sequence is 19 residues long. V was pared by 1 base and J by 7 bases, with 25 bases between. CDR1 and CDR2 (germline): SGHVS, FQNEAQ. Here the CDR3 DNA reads TGTGCCAGCAGCTTAGGAGGAGTTTCAGGGCTCGTTAGGCGTGAAAAACTGTTTTTT. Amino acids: CASSLGGVSGLVRREKLFF.

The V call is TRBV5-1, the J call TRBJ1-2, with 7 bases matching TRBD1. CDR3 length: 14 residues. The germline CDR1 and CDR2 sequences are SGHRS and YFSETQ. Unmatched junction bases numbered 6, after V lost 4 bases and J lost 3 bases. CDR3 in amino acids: CASSPGQEDYGYTF. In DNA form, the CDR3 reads TGCGCCAGCAGCCCAGGACAGGAAGACTATGGCTACACCTTC.

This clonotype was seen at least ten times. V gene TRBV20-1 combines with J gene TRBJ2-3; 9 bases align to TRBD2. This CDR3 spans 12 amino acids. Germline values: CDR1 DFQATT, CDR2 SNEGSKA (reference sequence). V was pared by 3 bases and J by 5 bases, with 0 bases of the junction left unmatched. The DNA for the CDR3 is TGCAGTGCTAGGCGGGGGGGAGATACGCAGTATTTT. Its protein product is CSARRGGDTQYF.

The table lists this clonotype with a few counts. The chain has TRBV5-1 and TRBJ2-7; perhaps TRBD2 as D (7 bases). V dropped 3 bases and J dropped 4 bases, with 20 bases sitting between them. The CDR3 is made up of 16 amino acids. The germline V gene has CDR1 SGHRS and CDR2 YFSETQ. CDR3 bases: TGCGCCAGCAGCTCCCCCCTGGGGGGGGGCCGGTACGAGCAGTACTTC. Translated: CASSSPLGGGRYEQYF.

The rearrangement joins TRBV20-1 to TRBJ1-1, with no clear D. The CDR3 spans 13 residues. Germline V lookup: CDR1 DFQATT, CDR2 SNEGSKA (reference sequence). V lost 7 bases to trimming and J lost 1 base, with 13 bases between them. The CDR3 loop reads CSVNVGANTEAFF. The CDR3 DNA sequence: TGCAGTGTGAATGTGGGCGCGAACACTGAAGCTTTCTTT.

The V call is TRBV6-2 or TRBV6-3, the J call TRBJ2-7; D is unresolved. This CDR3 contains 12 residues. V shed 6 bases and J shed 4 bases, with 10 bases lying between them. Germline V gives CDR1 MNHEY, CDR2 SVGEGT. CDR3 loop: CASRDPGYEQYV. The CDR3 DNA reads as TGTGCCAGCAGGGATCCCGGGTACGAGCAGTACGTC.

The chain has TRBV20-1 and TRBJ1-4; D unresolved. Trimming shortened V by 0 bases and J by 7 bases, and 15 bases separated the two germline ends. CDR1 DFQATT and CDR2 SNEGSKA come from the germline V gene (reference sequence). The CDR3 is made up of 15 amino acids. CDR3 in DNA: TGCAGTGCTAGAGAACCCGGGCCAAGGATTGAAAAACTGTTTTTT. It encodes CSAREPGPRIEKLFF.

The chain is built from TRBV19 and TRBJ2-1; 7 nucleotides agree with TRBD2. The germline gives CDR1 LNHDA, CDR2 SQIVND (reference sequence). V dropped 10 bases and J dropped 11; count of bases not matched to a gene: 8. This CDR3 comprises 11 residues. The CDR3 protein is CATGEGRKQFF. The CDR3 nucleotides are TGTGCCACCGGGGAGGGACGCAAGCAGTTCTTC.

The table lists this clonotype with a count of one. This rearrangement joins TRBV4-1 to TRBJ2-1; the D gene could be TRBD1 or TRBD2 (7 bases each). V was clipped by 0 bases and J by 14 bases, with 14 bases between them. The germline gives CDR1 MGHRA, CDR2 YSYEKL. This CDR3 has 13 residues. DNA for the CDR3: TGCGCCAGCAGCCAAGATCAGGGGGGGCGGAAGTTCTTC. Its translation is CASSQDQGGRKFF.

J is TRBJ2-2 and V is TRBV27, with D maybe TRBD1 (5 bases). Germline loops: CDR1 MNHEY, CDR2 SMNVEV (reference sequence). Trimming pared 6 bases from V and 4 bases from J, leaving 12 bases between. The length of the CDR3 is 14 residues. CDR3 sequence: CASRSQQATGELFF. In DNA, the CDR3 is TGTGCCAGCAGATCCCAACAGGCCACCGGGGAGCTGTTTTTT.

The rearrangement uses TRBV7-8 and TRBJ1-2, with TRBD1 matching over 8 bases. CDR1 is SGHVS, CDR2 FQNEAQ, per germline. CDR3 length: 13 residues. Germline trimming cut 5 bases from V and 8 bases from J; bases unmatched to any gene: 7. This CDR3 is CASSPRTGFGYTF. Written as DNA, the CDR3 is TGTGCCAGCAGCCCTCGGACAGGGTTCGGCTACACCTTC.

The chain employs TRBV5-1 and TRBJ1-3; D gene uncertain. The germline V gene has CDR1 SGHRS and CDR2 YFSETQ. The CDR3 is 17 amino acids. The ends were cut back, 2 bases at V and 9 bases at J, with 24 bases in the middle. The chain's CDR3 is CASSLGADVLGLGTIYF. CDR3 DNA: TGCGCCAGCAGCTTAGGTGCGGATGTTTTGGGCCTTGGCACCATATATTTT.

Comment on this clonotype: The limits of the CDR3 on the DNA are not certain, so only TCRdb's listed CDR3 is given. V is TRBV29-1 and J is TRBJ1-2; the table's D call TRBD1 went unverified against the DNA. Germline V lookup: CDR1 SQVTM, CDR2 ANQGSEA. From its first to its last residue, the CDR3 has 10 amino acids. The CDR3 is CSVAPGTQPF.

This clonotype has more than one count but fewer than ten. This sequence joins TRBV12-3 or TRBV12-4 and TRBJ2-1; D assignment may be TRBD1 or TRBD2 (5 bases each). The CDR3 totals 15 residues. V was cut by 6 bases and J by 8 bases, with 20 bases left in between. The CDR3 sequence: CASSRSTLRGDEQFF. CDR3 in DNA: TGTGCCAGCAGCCGCTCGACTCTCCGGGGCGATGAGCAGTTCTTC.

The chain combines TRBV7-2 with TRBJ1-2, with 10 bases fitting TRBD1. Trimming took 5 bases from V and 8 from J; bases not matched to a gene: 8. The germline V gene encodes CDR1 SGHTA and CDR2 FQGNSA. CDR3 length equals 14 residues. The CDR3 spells CASSRDRGREGYTF. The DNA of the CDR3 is TGTGCCAGCAGCCGGGACAGGGGAAGGGAGGGCTACACCTTC.

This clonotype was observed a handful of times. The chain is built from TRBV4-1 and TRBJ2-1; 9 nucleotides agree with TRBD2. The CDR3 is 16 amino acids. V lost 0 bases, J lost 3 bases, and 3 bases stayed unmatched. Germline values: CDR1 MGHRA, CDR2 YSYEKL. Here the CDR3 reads CASSQESRGGYNEQFF. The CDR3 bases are TGCGCCAGCAGCCAAGAATCGCGGGGGGGCTACAATGAGCAGTTCTTC.

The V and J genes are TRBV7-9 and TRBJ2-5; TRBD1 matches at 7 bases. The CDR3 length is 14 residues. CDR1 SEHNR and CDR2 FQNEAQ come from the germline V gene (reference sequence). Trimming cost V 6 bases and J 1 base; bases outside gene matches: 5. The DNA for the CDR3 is TGTGCCAGCAGACTAGGACAGGCCCAAGAGACCCAGTACTTC. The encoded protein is CASRLGQAQETQYF.

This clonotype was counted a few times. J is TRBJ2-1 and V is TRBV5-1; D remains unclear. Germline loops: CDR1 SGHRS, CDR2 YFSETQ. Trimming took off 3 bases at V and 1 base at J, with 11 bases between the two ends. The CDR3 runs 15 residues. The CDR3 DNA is TGCGCCAGCAGCTCCGCCCGAAGGTCCTACAATGAGCAGTTCTTC. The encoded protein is CASSSARRSYNEQFF.

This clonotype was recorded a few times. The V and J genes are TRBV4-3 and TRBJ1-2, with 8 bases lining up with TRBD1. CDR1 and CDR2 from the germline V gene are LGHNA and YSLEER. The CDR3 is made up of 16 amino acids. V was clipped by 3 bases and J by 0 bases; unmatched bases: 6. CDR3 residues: CASSQAPTGANYGYTF. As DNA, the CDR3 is TGCGCCAGCAGCCAGGCTCCGACAGGGGCTAACTATGGCTACACCTTC.

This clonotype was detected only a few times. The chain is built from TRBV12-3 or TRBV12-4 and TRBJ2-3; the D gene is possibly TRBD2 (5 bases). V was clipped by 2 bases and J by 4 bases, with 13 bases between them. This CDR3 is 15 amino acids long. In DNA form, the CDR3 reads TGTGCCAGCAGTTTATCCTTCCCGGGATCAGATACGCAGTATTTT. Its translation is CASSLSFPGSDTQYF.

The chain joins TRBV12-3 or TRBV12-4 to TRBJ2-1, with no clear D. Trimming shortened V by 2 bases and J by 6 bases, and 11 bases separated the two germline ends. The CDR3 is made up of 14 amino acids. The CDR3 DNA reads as TGTGCCAGCAGTTTAATACGGGTGCCCAATGAGCAGTTCTTC. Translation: CASSLIRVPNEQFF.

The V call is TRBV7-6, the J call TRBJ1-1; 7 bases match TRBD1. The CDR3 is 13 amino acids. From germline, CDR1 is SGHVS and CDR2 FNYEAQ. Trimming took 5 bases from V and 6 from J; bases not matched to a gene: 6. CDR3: CASSHPDRAEAFF. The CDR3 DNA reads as TGTGCCAGCAGCCACCCCGACAGGGCTGAAGCTTTCTTT.

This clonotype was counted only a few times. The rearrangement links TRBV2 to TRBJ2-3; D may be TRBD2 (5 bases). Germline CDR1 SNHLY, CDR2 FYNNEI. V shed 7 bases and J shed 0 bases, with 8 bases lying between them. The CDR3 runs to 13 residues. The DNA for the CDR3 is TGTGCCAGCATGCGGGCTAGCACAGATACGCAGTATTTT. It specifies CASMRASTDTQYF.

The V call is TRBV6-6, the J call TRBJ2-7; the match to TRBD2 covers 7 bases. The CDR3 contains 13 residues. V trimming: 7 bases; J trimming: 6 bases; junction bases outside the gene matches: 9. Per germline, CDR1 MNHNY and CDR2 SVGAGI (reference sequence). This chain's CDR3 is CASKREGPPEQYF. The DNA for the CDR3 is TGTGCCAGCAAAAGGGAGGGACCGCCCGAGCAGTACTTC.

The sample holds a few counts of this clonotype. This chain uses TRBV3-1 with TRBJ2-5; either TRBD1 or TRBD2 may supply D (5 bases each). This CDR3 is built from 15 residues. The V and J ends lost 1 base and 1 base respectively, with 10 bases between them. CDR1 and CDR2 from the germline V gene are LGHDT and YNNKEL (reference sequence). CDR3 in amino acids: CASSQAGTIQETQYF. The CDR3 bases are TGTGCCAGCAGCCAAGCTGGGACCATCCAAGAGACCCAGTACTTC.

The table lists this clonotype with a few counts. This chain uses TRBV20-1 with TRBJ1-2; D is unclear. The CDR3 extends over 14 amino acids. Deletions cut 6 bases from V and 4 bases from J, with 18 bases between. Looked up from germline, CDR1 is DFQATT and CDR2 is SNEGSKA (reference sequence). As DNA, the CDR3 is TGCAGTGCCGCAGCCGGGCAAGGGTCCTATGGCTACACCTTC. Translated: CSAAAGQGSYGYTF.

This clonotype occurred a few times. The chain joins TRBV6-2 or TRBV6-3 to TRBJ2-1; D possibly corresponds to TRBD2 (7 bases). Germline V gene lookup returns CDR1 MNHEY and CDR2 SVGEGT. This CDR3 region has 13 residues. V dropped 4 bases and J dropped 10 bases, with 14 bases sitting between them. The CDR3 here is CASSFGTTGEQFF. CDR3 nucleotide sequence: TGTGCCAGCAGTTTCGGGACTACAGGGGAGCAGTTCTTC.